The present entry profiles one TCR beta chain with its context. This entry comes from a study of blood T cell repertoires in COVID-19. As for the study in general: Acute and convalescent COVID-19 specimens originated in the United States, Italy and Spain. T cells, B-cell-depleted T cells, or PBMCs provided the cDNA or gDNA that served as material.

Trimming shortened V by 2 bases and J by 5 bases, and 12 bases separated the two germline ends. The germline gives CDR1 GTSNPN, CDR2 SVGIG (reference sequence). This CDR3 is 13 amino acids long. Original processing notes: Amplification from reference gene primers served as the basis for estimated nucleated cell counts. The table came from immunoSEQ multiplex PCR; TCRdb's copy has only in-frame clones and leaves some out. V and J calls and clone size are copied from that table; D and trimming were computed from the DNA. The sample gives roughly 41,000 clones, about four fifths of which show up once; roughly 48% is in the top ten.

Sequenced input: peripheral blood. The gene calls are TRBV30 and TRBJ1-2; tentatively, D is TRBD1 (5 bases). The receptor comes from an elderly woman with acute or convalescent COVID-19. The CDR3 sequence: CAWSPRGDYGYTF. CDR3 DNA sequence: TGTGCCTGGAGTCCCCGGGGGGATTATGGCTACACCTTC.